The source of this TCR beta chain is a study of blood T cells in healthy people across ages. V lost 4 bases, J lost 6 bases, and 20 bases lay in between. The CDR3 is 16 amino acids. The germline CDR1 and CDR2 sequences are SGHRS and YFSETQ. Sample-barcoded 5' priming and a J-beta primer mix drove a second PCR of roughly 6 to 12 cycles. Each CDR3 protein is one row after TCRdb ran MiXCR on the 5' RACE reads. The profile shows 450,000 to 700,000 distinct CDR3 sequences, 25% to 30% of them singletons. J is TRBJ2-1 and V is TRBV5-1; TRBD2 is a possible D gene (5 bases). The receptor was isolated from a woman between 65 and 79 years old in good health. Sequenced material: blood. CDR3 DNA sequence: TGCGCCAGCAGCCCCGAGACTGCGGGTGGAGGCAATGAGCAGTTCTTC. Protein product: CASSPETAGGGNEQFF.